One and the same sample provided the 5 T cell receptor beta chains below, sequenced in a study of metastatic and nonmetastatic thyroid tumors. Each patient came to thyroid surgery without any prior treatment (of any kind). TCRdb re-called clones via MiXCR from the PCR reads. The sample has some 21,000 clones, 10% to 11% seen once. The sequencing sample was made of blood. The receptors stem from a female donor with papillary thyroid cancer or a benign thyroid nodule (not recorded which). Some clones in this sample may be carry-over from other donors' samples.

With respect to this clone: A much larger clone differs from this one at a single base, so this may be a read error. V and J are TRBV7-9 and TRBJ2-7; D gene unclear. This CDR3 spans 15 amino acids. Germline V CDR1 and CDR2: SEHNR, FQNEAQ (reference sequence). The chain's CDR3 is CASILHGGPNYEQYF. The CDR3 coding sequence is TGTGCCAGCATCTTACATGGCGGACCGAACTACGAGCAGTACTTC. Combining the CDR3 with reference TRBV7-9 and TRBJ2-7 gives the whole variable domain DTGVSQNPRHKITKRGQNVTFRCDPISEHNRLYWYRQTLGQGPEFLTYFQNEAQLEKSRLLSDRFSAERPKGSFSTLEIQRTEQGDSAMYLCASILHGGPNYEQYFGPGTRLTVT.

This clone was counted many times. The V gene is TRBV7-6, the J gene TRBJ2-7, with 13 positions matching TRBD2. After removal of 5 bases from V and 2 bases from J, the junction contained 12 bases not matched to a gene. The CDR3 runs 18 residues. The germline V gene encodes CDR1 SGHVS and CDR2 FNYEAQ. The CDR3 region is CASSAQILAGGPAYEQYF. The CDR3 nucleotides read TGTGCCAGCAGCGCTCAGATACTAGCGGGAGGGCCTGCCTACGAGCAGTACTTC.

The chain recombines TRBV7-2 with TRBJ1-6, with D maybe TRBD1 (6 bases). This CDR3 is built from 16 residues. Germline V gives CDR1 SGHTA, CDR2 FQGNSA. Trimming pared 4 bases from V and 5 bases from J, leaving 15 bases between. Here the CDR3 reads CASSSASGADNSPLHF. The CDR3 DNA sequence: TGTGCCAGCAGCTCAGCGTCGGGGGCCGATAATTCACCCCTCCACTTT.

In this sample, this clone turned up many times. The rearrangement links TRBV4-2 to TRBJ2-1; 11 positions agree with TRBD1. After removal of 2 bases from V and 6 bases from J, the junction contained 3 bases not matched to a gene. The CDR3 runs to 15 residues. CDR1 LGHNA and CDR2 YNFKEQ come from the germline V gene. CDR3 amino acids: CASSQRDRGGNEQFF. The DNA of the CDR3 is TGTGCCAGCAGCCAACGGGACAGGGGGGGCAATGAGCAGTTCTTC.

This clone was counted ten times or more. This chain uses TRBV20-1 with TRBJ2-7; D call uncertain. Trimming took off 6 bases at V and 3 bases at J, with 18 bases between the two ends. CDR3 size: 14 residues. The V gene's germline CDR1 is DFQATT and CDR2 SNEGSKA (reference sequence). The CDR3 region has the DNA TGCAGTGCCGACCTTAGGGCACGGGTCTACGAGCAGTACTTC. Its protein product is CSADLRARVYEQYF.